Shown below are 3 T cell receptor beta chains from a single sample sequenced in a study of T cell clonotyping in hematopoietic cell transplantation. The assay was immunoSEQ multiplex PCR, and TCRdb's table has in-frame clones only and misses some. The sample holds roughly 15,000 clones, 94% seen once. The sequencing here drew on PBMCs, taken 30 days after allogeneic stem cell transplant. The receptors were gathered from a male patient aged 60 to 75 who had an allogeneic stem cell transplant from an unrelated donor, so the T cells may come from the graft donor. Some clones in this sample may be carry-over from other donors' samples.

The chain carries TRBV7-3 and TRBJ1-1; no firm D call. The CDR3 is 13 amino acids. CDR1 SGHTA and CDR2 FQGTGA come from the germline V gene. V dropped 0 bases and J dropped 5 bases, with 7 bases sitting between them. CDR3 bases: TGTGCCAGCAGCTTAACGGAGATGACTGAAGCTTTCTTT. Translating it yields CASSLTEMTEAFF.

V usage is TRBV28 and J usage is TRBJ2-7; D gene unclear. Trimming pared 3 bases from V and 7 bases from J, leaving 13 bases between. The CDR3 has 13 residues. Germline V gene sequence: CDR1 MDHEN, CDR2 SYDVKM. The CDR3: CASSLDELGEQYF. The CDR3 region has the DNA TGTGCCAGCAGTTTGGACGAACTTGGGGAGCAGTACTTC.

J is TRBJ2-3 and V is TRBV7-2; 7 bases are a match to TRBD1. The CDR3 extends over 14 amino acids. Trimming removed 5 bases from V and 2 bases from J; junction bases left unmatched: 4. Germline CDR1 and CDR2: SGHTA and FQGNSA. The CDR3 region is CASSVDRATDTQYF. The CDR3 bases are TGTGCCAGCAGCGTTGACAGGGCCACAGATACGCAGTATTTT.